This record looks at one TCR beta chain sequence and its context. CDR1 is LGHNA and CDR2 is YNFKEQ in the germline V gene. V was pared by 0 bases and J by 4 bases, with 6 bases between. CDR3 length: 13 amino acids. The record originates from a study of technical replicates of blood from several donors. This table comes from immunoSEQ multiplex PCR, and its TCRdb copy is limited to in-frame clones, with some not included. The table lists 80,000 or so clones, about 98% of them singletons. The sequence derives from a human donor in good health. This rearrangement joins TRBV4-2 to TRBJ1-2; no definite D call. The sequenced sample consisted of T cells isolated from PBMCs. CDR3 in amino acids: CASSQDPGYGYTF. In DNA form, the CDR3 reads TGTGCCAGCAGCCAAGATCCCGGCTATGGCTACACCTTC.